One sample yielded the 12 T cell receptor beta chains listed below, sequenced in a study of regulatory T cells in long-lasting Graves disease. Construction of TCR beta libraries relied on iRepertoire HTBI primers and on Arm-PCR targeting CDR3 regions. Each CDR3 protein gets one entry after TCRdb re-called the multiplex PCR reads with MiXCR. The sample includes fewer than 650,000 distinct CDR3 sequences, less than 20% of them seen just once. Stated time point: newly diagnosed GD, antithyroid drugs for less than 3 months. From RNA extracted from PBMCs, the TCR library was made. These data were also filed under a second study, of T cells in Graves' hyperthyroidism and ophthalmopathy.

The sample was peripheral blood mononuclear cells (PBMCs), taken at new diagnosis, from a patient treated with antithyroid drugs. Source of these receptors: a woman aged 25 to 39 with Graves disease.

The chain has TRBV28 and TRBJ2-6; D remains ambiguous. Deletions cut 4 bases from V and 3 bases from J, with 13 bases between. CDR1 and CDR2 from the germline V gene are MDHEN and SYDVKM. CDR3 length: 16 amino acids. The CDR3: CASSSPAGHGANVLTF. The CDR3 DNA is TGTGCCAGCAGTTCCCCAGCAGGCCATGGGGCCAACGTCCTGACTTTC.

This clonotype was observed a single time. The chain is built from TRBV6-5 and TRBJ2-5; the D gene is possibly TRBD2 (5 bases). CDR3 length equals 15 residues. The ends were cut back, 2 bases at V and 1 base at J, with 11 bases in the middle. CDR1 MNHEY and CDR2 SVGAGI come from the germline V gene. The CDR3 bases are TGTGCCAGCAGTTACAGCGGAAACCCCCAAGAGACCCAGTACTTC. Translated: CASSYSGNPQETQYF.

The chain couples TRBV11-2 to TRBJ2-3; TRBD2 agrees at 11 bases. Germline V gene data show CDR1 as SGHAT and CDR2 as FQNNGV. Trimming at V came to 5 bases and at J to 0 bases, leaving 4 bases not matched to a gene. This CDR3 has 16 amino acids. The CDR3 DNA reads TGTGCCAGCAGCCCGACTAGCGGGGCCAGCACAGATACGCAGTATTTT. Its translation is CASSPTSGASTDTQYF.

This clonotype was picked up many times. The genes are TRBV11-2 and TRBJ2-1; TRBD2 might be the D (6 bases). Trimming shortened V by 3 bases and J by 9 bases, and 18 bases separated the two germline ends. The CDR3 runs 15 residues. CDR1 is SGHAT and CDR2 is FQNNGV in the germline V gene. In DNA, the CDR3 is TGTGCCAGCAGCTTGACCGGGACTTCCGGATCTGAGCAGTTCTTC. This sequence encodes CASSLTGTSGSEQFF.

This clonotype was found many times. The chain is built from TRBV2 and TRBJ1-1; D uncertain. Trimming took 7 bases from V and 10 from J, leaving 13 bases between them. The germline V gene has CDR1 SNHLY and CDR2 FYNNEI. This CDR3 is 11 amino acids long. CDR3 nucleotides: TGTGCCAGCAAACCCGACGTGGGAGCTTTCTTT. It yields the protein CASKPDVGAFF.

In this sample, this clonotype turned up many times. V is TRBV19 and J is TRBJ2-1; D may correspond to TRBD1 or TRBD2 (5 bases each). This CDR3 has 16 amino acids. Trimming pared 6 bases from V and 3 bases from J, leaving 18 bases between. Germline V gene data show CDR1 as LNHDA and CDR2 as SQIVND (reference sequence). The CDR3, as DNA: TGTGCCAGTAGCGGGTACGGGACCGGAGGCTACAATGAGCAGTTCTTC. As protein: CASSGYGTGGYNEQFF.

This clonotype appeared a few times. The chain is built from TRBV7-9 and TRBJ2-7, with a weak D call TRBD1 (7 bases). V was cut by 5 bases and J by 5 bases, with 16 bases left in between. CDR1 SEHNR and CDR2 FQNEAQ come from the germline V gene (reference sequence). This CDR3 spans 14 amino acids. The CDR3 sequence: CASSRPGGKDEQYF. In nucleotides, the CDR3 is TGTGCCAGCAGCCGACCAGGGGGGAAAGACGAGCAGTACTTC.

This clonotype turned up a few times. The chain links TRBV6-2 or TRBV6-3 to TRBJ2-3; TRBD2 agrees at 9 bases. This CDR3 is built from 16 residues. Germline CDR1 reads MNHEY; CDR2 reads SVGEGT. Trimming cost V 2 bases and J 4 bases; bases outside gene matches: 7. The CDR3 coding sequence is TGTGCCAGCAGTTACCCGAACCTAGCGGGGTCAGATACGCAGTATTTT. Translation gives CASSYPNLAGSDTQYF.

This clonotype was detected ten times or more. The chain carries TRBV3-1 and TRBJ1-2; no clear D. The CDR3 sequence is 18 residues long. V was shortened by 1 base and J by 0 bases, with 18 bases between the two germline ends. Germline V CDR1 and CDR2: LGHDT, YNNKEL (reference sequence). The CDR3 sequence is CASSQGRGKAGANYGYTF. CDR3 nucleotides: TGTGCCAGCAGCCAAGGTCGGGGAAAGGCTGGAGCTAACTATGGCTACACCTTC.

J is TRBJ2-7 and V is TRBV4-1; no reliable D call. From germline, CDR1 is MGHRA and CDR2 YSYEKL. V was cut by 0 bases and J by 5 bases, with 8 bases left in between. This CDR3 comprises 13 residues. In DNA, the CDR3 is TGCGCCAGCAGCCAAGAGACCGCACACGAGCAGTACTTC. It codes for CASSQETAHEQYF.

This clonotype was recorded many times. The rearrangement joins TRBV7-9 to TRBJ2-5; D is ambiguous. V lost 3 bases and J lost 6, with 14 bases in between. CDR1 and CDR2 from the germline V gene are SEHNR and FQNEAQ (reference sequence). This CDR3 is built from 14 residues. DNA of the CDR3: TGTGCCAGCAGCTTGTCGGCAGGCACACAGACCCAGTACTTC. This gives the protein CASSLSAGTQTQYF.

In its sample, this clonotype was seen many times. The V gene is TRBV24-1, the J gene TRBJ1-5, with TRBD1 as a possible D gene (6 bases). Germline lookup yields CDR1 KGHDR and CDR2 SFDVKD. The CDR3 spans 17 residues. V was shortened by 3 bases and J by 2 bases, with 16 bases between the two germline ends. The CDR3 DNA reads as TGTGCCACCAGTGATAACAGGGTTTGGAACGGCAATCAGCCCCAGCATTTT. Translated: CATSDNRVWNGNQPQHF.